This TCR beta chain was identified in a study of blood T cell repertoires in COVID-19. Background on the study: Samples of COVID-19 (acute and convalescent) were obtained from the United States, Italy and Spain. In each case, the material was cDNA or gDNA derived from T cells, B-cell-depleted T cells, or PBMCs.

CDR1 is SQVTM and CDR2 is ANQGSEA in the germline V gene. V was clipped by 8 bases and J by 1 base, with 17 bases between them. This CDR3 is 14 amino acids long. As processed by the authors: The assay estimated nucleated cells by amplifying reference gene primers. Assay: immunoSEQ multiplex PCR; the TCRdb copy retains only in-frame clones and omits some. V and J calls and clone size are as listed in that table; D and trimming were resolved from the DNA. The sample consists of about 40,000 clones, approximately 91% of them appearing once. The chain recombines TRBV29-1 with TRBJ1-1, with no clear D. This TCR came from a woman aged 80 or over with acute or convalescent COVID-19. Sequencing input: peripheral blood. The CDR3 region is CSFLEGSGNTEAFF. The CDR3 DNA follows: TGCAGCTTTTTGGAAGGGAGCGGGAACACTGAAGCTTTCTTT.